These 5 T cell receptor beta chains share one sample of origin, sequenced in a study of T cells in localized non-small cell lung cancer. The assay was immunoSEQ multiplex PCR, and TCRdb's table has in-frame clones only and misses some. The table lists about 1,500 clones, 30% to 45% of them singletons. The sample was lung tumor tissue, taken before any cancer treatment. These receptors were obtained from a woman aged 35 to 69 with stage II lung adenocarcinoma.

J is TRBJ2-2 and V is TRBV28, with D unresolved. Germline values: CDR1 MDHEN, CDR2 SYDVKM. Between the trimmed V and J ends, which lost 7 bases and 3 bases, there was a span of 9 bases. CDR3 length: 13 amino acids. CDR3 sequence reads: CASMRADTGELFF. CDR3 DNA: TGTGCCAGCATGAGAGCCGACACCGGGGAGCTGTTTTTT. Variable domain in full (rest from reference TRBV28 and TRBJ2-2): DVKVTQSSRYLVKRTGEKVFLECVQDMDHENMFWYRQDPGLGLRLIYFSYDVKMKEKGDIPEGYSVSREKKERFSLILESASTNQTSMYLCASMRADTGELFFGEGSRLTVL.

This clone appeared a few times. V and J are TRBV19 and TRBJ1-1, with D unresolved. Germline assignment: CDR1 LNHDA and CDR2 SQIVND (reference sequence). The CDR3 contains 14 residues. Trimming removed 6 bases from V and 0 bases from J, with 11 bases in between. In DNA, the CDR3 is TGTGCCAGTAGGGAATTTGGGTTGAACACTGAAGCTTTCTTT. Protein product: CASREFGLNTEAFF.

The J gene is TRBJ1-2, the V gene TRBV28; 8 bases fit TRBD1. V shed 2 bases, J shed 4 bases, and the junction held 3 bases outside the gene matches. The CDR3 is 14 residues long. Germline values: CDR1 MDHEN, CDR2 SYDVKM. For the CDR3, the DNA is TGTGCCAGCAGTTTAGGACAGGGACTCTATGGCTACACCTTC. Residues: CASSLGQGLYGYTF.

This clone was observed a few times. This chain uses TRBV9 with TRBJ2-2; D possibly corresponds to TRBD2 (5 bases). Per the germline V gene, CDR1 is SGDLS and CDR2 is YYNGEE. V lost 6 bases to trimming and J lost 1 base, with 10 bases between them. The CDR3 has 14 amino acids. For the CDR3, the DNA is TGTGCCAGCATTTTACGGGGGAACACCGGGGAGCTGTTTTTT. The encoded protein is CASILRGNTGELFF.

By proportion, this clone is medium-sized (0.01 to 0.1%). The chain couples TRBV6-4 to TRBJ2-7; D remains unclear. Deletions cut 5 bases from V and 7 bases from J, with 9 bases between. Germline CDR1 MRHNA, CDR2 SNTAGT. The CDR3 sequence is 11 residues long. CDR3 bases: TGTGCCAGCAGTTTTTTCGGGGAGCAGTACTTC. Its protein product is CASSFFGEQYF.